The 26 T cell receptor beta chains below all came from one sample that was sequenced in a study of CD8+ T cells in alopecia areata. Sequencing templates came from extracted RNA that was reverse transcribed into cDNA. Assay: immunoSEQ multiplex PCR; the TCRdb copy retains only in-frame clones and omits some. The sample records hundreds of thousands of clones, about three fifths being singletons. This sample's treatment: oral pan-JAK inhibitor, 5-10 mg twice daily. The specimen was CD4+ T cells sorted from blood, collected at week 24, from a patient treated with tofacitinib. The receptors were gathered from a human donor with alopecia areata.

There are a few counts of this clone. This chain joins TRBV28 and TRBJ2-1, with D unclear. CDR1 and CDR2 (germline): MDHEN, SYDVKM. V was shortened by 4 bases and J by 4 bases, with 5 bases between the two germline ends. CDR3 length equals 12 residues. CDR3 coding DNA: TGTGCCAGCAGTTCCATATACAATGAGCAGTTCTTC. Translating gives CASSSIYNEQFF.

V usage is TRBV5-4 and J usage is TRBJ1-3; no clear D. The V end lost 0 bases, the J end lost 2 bases, and 6 bases lay between the germline ends. This CDR3 has 14 amino acids. Germline CDR1 reads SGHNT; CDR2 reads YYREEE (reference sequence). CDR3 residues: CASSLEETGNTIYF. DNA for the CDR3: TGTGCCAGCAGCTTGGAGGAGACTGGAAACACCATATATTTT.

The chain links TRBV4-1 to TRBJ2-2; 8 bases agree with TRBD1. Germline V gene sequence: CDR1 MGHRA, CDR2 YSYEKL. This CDR3 has 14 amino acids. V trimming: 4 bases; J trimming: 8 bases; junction bases outside the gene matches: 6. CDR3 DNA: TGCGCCAGCAGCCTACGACAGGGGAAGGGGGAGCTGTTTTTT. This sequence encodes CASSLRQGKGELFF.

The chain employs TRBV6-5 and TRBJ1-4; a possible D gene is TRBD1 (5 bases). V shed 8 bases and J shed 0 bases, with 10 bases lying between them. The CDR3 is 14 amino acids. The germline V gene encodes CDR1 MNHEY and CDR2 SVGAGI. Here the CDR3 DNA reads TGTGCCAGCGGGGGGGTTGCAACTAATGAAAAACTGTTTTTT. Protein product: CASGGVATNEKLFF.

The chain is built from TRBV6-1 and TRBJ1-2; 7 nucleotides agree with TRBD1. Trimming removed 4 bases from V and 2 bases from J; junction bases left unmatched: 4. There are 14 residues in the CDR3. The germline V gene has CDR1 MNHNS and CDR2 SASEGT. The CDR3 loop is CASSGSGQNYGYTF. In nucleotides, the CDR3 is TGTGCCAGCAGTGGGTCGGGACAGAACTATGGCTACACCTTC.

The rearrangement links TRBV30 to TRBJ1-5; the D gene is possibly TRBD1 (6 bases). Germline lookup yields CDR1 GTSNPN and CDR2 SVGIG (reference sequence). The V and J ends lost 1 base and 1 base respectively, with 8 bases between them. The CDR3 has 14 amino acids. Written as DNA, the CDR3 is TGTGCCTGGAGTGGGGGGGCGAGCAATCAGCCCCAGCATTTT. Its translation: CAWSGGASNQPQHF.

The V gene is TRBV18, the J gene TRBJ2-5; D is possibly TRBD1 or TRBD2 (6 bases each). This CDR3 is 17 amino acids long. Germline CDR1 and CDR2: KGHSH and LQKENI. V lost 3 bases, J lost 5 bases, and 22 bases lay in between. Here the CDR3 reads CASSPLIRGPMGETQYF. In nucleotides, the CDR3 is TGTGCCAGCTCACCCCTTATTCGGGGGCCGATGGGCGAGACCCAGTACTTC.

As to this clone: The junction departs from germline at one end; a sequencing error may be responsible. The sample has other DNA sequences that encode this CDR3 too. The genes are TRBV20-1 and TRBJ1-5, with D unclear. The CDR3 is made up of 11 amino acids. The germline gives CDR1 DFQATT, CDR2 SNEGSKA (reference sequence). CDR3 coding DNA: TGCAGTGCCAGAGTAGGTCAGCCCCAGCATTTT. Its translation: CSARVGQPQHF.

This chain uses TRBV7-3 with TRBJ2-5; TRBD1 is a possible D gene (8 bases). The germline V and J ends were trimmed by 5 bases and 5 bases, with 12 bases remaining between them. The CDR3 extends over 13 amino acids. The germline V gene encodes CDR1 SGHTA and CDR2 FQGTGA. For the CDR3, the DNA is TGTGCCAGCAGCGGACAGGGAGGGGAGACCCAGTACTTC. Translating gives CASSGQGGETQYF.

The J gene is TRBJ2-3, the V gene TRBV28; a possible D gene is TRBD1 (8 bases). This CDR3 contains 18 residues. The V and J ends lost 7 bases and 2 bases respectively, with 25 bases between them. CDR1 MDHEN and CDR2 SYDVKM come from the germline V gene. The CDR3 region has the DNA TGTGCCAGCACCCCATACAGGGGGAGGGTTGATCCCACAGATACGCAGTATTTT. It encodes CASTPYRGRVDPTDTQYF.

The chain has TRBV30 and TRBJ1-1; 7 bases agree with TRBD1. The trim removed 3 bases at V and 5 bases at J, leaving 6 bases unmatched. Germline V lookup: CDR1 GTSNPN, CDR2 SVGIG (reference sequence). This CDR3 comprises 13 residues. The CDR3 loop reads CAWRRGQGTEAFF. Written as DNA, the CDR3 is TGTGCCTGGAGGAGGGGGCAGGGAACTGAAGCTTTCTTT.

The rearrangement links TRBV2 to TRBJ1-5; TRBD1 might be the D (5 bases). V lost 3 bases, J lost 10 bases, and 28 bases lay in between. The germline V gene has CDR1 SNHLY and CDR2 FYNNEI. This CDR3 spans 18 amino acids. As DNA, the CDR3 is TGTGCCAGCAGTGACAGCCGGGGCCGAGTCCAAGCTAACGGACCCCAGCATTTT. Translated: CASSDSRGRVQANGPQHF.

This chain's CDR3 is CAWSDNEAFF. The DNA of the CDR3 is TGTGCCTGGAGTGATAATGAAGCTTTCTTT. This chain uses TRBV30 with TRBJ1-1; D ambiguous. This CDR3 has 10 residues. Trimming shortened V by 1 base and J by 7 bases, and 4 bases separated the two germline ends. CDR1 is GTSNPN and CDR2 is SVGIG in the germline V gene (reference sequence).

The chain couples TRBV29-1 to TRBJ2-1; D is possibly TRBD2 (6 bases). Trimming left V 2 bases short and J 10 bases short, with 21 bases between. Germline values: CDR1 SQVTM, CDR2 ANQGSEA. The CDR3 is made up of 15 amino acids. The CDR3 nucleotides read TGCAGCGTTGAACAGCCCCTCCGGCCGGAGGGGGAGCAGTTCTTC. Translation: CSVEQPLRPEGEQFF.

V usage is TRBV29-1 and J usage is TRBJ2-2; the match to TRBD1 covers 8 bases. The CDR3 extends over 13 amino acids. J gave up 1 base and V 7 bases, and 2 bases lay outside the gene matches. Germline V gene sequence: CDR1 SQVTM, CDR2 ANQGSEA. The CDR3 here is CSADRENTGELFF. The CDR3 DNA follows: TGCAGCGCGGACAGGGAGAACACCGGGGAGCTGTTTTTT.

This sequence joins TRBV5-4 and TRBJ1-1; D might be TRBD1 (6 bases). Germline V gene lookup returns CDR1 SGHNT and CDR2 YYREEE (reference sequence). The CDR3 is made up of 15 amino acids. V shed 3 bases and J shed 1 base, with 13 bases lying between them. The DNA of the CDR3 is TGTGCCAGCAGCTCGTTCACAGGGCGGAACACTGAAGCTTTCTTT. Protein sequence: CASSSFTGRNTEAFF.

This chain links TRBV5-6 with TRBJ2-5, with D perhaps TRBD2 (5 bases). V was shortened by 4 bases and J by 5 bases, with 12 bases between the two germline ends. Looked up from germline, CDR1 is SGHDT and CDR2 is YYEEEE. This CDR3 is 13 amino acids long. The CDR3 loop reads CASSIGLMETQYF. In DNA form, the CDR3 reads TGTGCCAGCAGCATAGGACTGATGGAGACCCAGTACTTC.

The table lists this clone with a few counts. The chain combines TRBV15 with TRBJ2-7; 9 bases match TRBD1. V lost 0 bases to trimming and J lost 3 bases; unmatched junction nucleotides: 9. The CDR3 runs 17 residues. Germline assignment: CDR1 LNHNV and CDR2 YYDKDF (reference sequence). The DNA for the CDR3 is TGTGCCACCAGCAGAGATCTCTTTAGGGACAGGGTCTACGAGCAGTACTTC. Amino acid sequence: CATSRDLFRDRVYEQYF.

This clone appeared a few times. This chain joins TRBV29-1 and TRBJ2-7; D tentatively fits TRBD1 or TRBD2 (5 bases each). The CDR3 is 13 amino acids. The germline gives CDR1 SQVTM, CDR2 ANQGSEA. Trimming cost V 4 bases and J 2 bases, with 12 bases left between them. The CDR3 DNA reads as TGCAGCGTTGTCACCGGGGCCCCCTACGAGCAGTACTTC. Its translation is CSVVTGAPYEQYF.

The chain links TRBV5-6 to TRBJ2-3; D call uncertain. Germline CDR1 is SGHDT and CDR2 is YYEEEE. The CDR3 is made up of 13 amino acids. V dropped 2 bases and J dropped 1 base, with 5 bases sitting between them. DNA of the CDR3: TGTGCCAGCAGCTTCCTGGGCACAGATACGCAGTATTTT. Its protein product is CASSFLGTDTQYF.

This chain connects TRBV30 to TRBJ1-6, with 7 bases fitting TRBD1. Trimming at V came to 5 bases and at J to 10 bases, leaving 8 bases not matched to a gene. The CDR3 spans 13 residues. The germline V gene encodes CDR1 GTSNPN and CDR2 SVGIG (reference sequence). The CDR3 loop is CAWAGTAMSPLHF. The CDR3 DNA reads as TGTGCCTGGGCCGGGACAGCAATGTCACCCCTCCACTTT.

Here the CDR3 DNA reads TGTGCCTCGTCCCAATTCCCAGGGTACTACTATGGCTACACCTTC. Translated: CASSQFPGYYYGYTF. The chain employs TRBV27 and TRBJ1-2, with D tentatively TRBD1 (5 bases). This CDR3 is 15 amino acids long. Germline CDR1 MNHEY, CDR2 SMNVEV (reference sequence). Between the trimmed V and J ends, which lost 11 bases and 3 bases, there was a span of 22 bases.

The V call is TRBV6-5, the J call TRBJ1-6; 9 positions match TRBD1. There are 15 residues in the CDR3. The V segment lost 2 bases and the J segment 9 bases; nucleotides outside the gene matches: 5. In germline, CDR1 is MNHEY, CDR2 SVGAGI. DNA for the CDR3: TGTGCCAGCAGTTACGGGGGGACAGGGCGTTCACCCCTCCACTTT. The encoded protein is CASSYGGTGRSPLHF.

This clone was counted a few times. The chain joins TRBV28 to TRBJ2-7; D possibly matches TRBD1 or TRBD2 (5 bases each). The ends were cut back, 6 bases at V and 2 bases at J, with 14 bases in the middle. Germline assignment: CDR1 MDHEN and CDR2 SYDVKM. There are 14 residues in the CDR3. The CDR3 reads CASRPGTRTYEQYF. CDR3 bases: TGTGCCAGCAGGCCGGGGACCCGAACCTACGAGCAGTACTTC.

The chain carries TRBV2 and TRBJ1-6; the match to TRBD1 covers 10 bases. Looked up from germline, CDR1 is SNHLY and CDR2 is FYNNEI. This CDR3 has 17 residues. V dropped 1 base and J dropped 7; count of bases not matched to a gene: 7. Written as DNA, the CDR3 is TGTGCCAGCAGTGAAGTTGGGACAGGGGTGAGGAATTCACCCCTCCACTTT. Amino acid sequence: CASSEVGTGVRNSPLHF. The variable domain in full, completed from reference TRBV2 and TRBJ1-6, reads EPEVTQTPSHQVTQMGQEVILRCVPISNHLYFYWYRQILGQKVEFLVSFYNNEISEKSEIFDDQFSVERPDGSNFTLKIRSTKLEDSAMYFCASSEVGTGVRNSPLHFGNGTRLTVT.

This clone showed up just a few times. The V and J genes are TRBV29-1 and TRBJ1-1, with D tentatively TRBD1 (5 bases). The CDR3 is made up of 14 amino acids. V was pared by 5 bases and J by 2 bases, with 15 bases between. Germline loops: CDR1 SQVTM, CDR2 ANQGSEA. CDR3 residues: CSVTPDIRNTEAFF. DNA for the CDR3: TGCAGCGTTACACCGGACATTAGAAACACTGAAGCTTTCTTT.